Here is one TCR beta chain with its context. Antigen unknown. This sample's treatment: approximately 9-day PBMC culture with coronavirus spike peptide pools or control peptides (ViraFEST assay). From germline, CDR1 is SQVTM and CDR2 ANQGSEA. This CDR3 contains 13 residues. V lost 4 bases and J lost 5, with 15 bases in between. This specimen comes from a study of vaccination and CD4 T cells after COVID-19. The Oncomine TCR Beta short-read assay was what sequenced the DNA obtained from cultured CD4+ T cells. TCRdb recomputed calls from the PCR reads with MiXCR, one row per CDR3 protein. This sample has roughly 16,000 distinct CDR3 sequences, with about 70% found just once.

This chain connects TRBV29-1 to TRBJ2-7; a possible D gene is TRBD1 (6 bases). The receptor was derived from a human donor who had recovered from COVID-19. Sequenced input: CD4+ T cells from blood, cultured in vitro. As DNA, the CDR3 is TGCAGCGTTGGGGGGCAGGGTATCCACGAGCAGTACTTC. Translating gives CSVGGQGIHEQYF.